The sequence of this T cell receptor beta chain was determined in a study of cytomegalovirus exposure and HLA in healthy donors. The study, taken as a whole, reports: An Asian-associated ancestry cluster reportedly showed fewer N-insertions than the approximately 700-donor mean in a later analysis. Later, TCR association rates were found to vary by HLA locus, highest for DRB1 and lowest for HLA-C.

PCR involved 60 Vbeta and 13 Jbeta primers. In the authors' workflow: Counted up in a later analysis, unique TCR beta chains came to roughly 80 million, with around 12 million shared. TCRdb's table, derived via immunoSEQ multiplex PCR, lists solely in-frame clones and lacks some. V, J and clone size are those of that table, while D and trimming were read from the DNA. The sample holds 65,000 to 70,000 clones, approximately 72% seen once. Germline lookup yields CDR1 MNHEY and CDR2 SVGAGI. CDR3 length equals 15 residues. Trimming shortened V by 4 bases and J by 0 bases, and 10 bases separated the two germline ends. A note on this clone: As yet, its antigen is unknown.

The J gene is TRBJ2-1, the V gene TRBV6-5, with D possibly being TRBD2 (5 bases). The specimen sequenced was PBMCs. The source is a woman younger than 45 in good health and CMV-seropositive. Written as DNA, the CDR3 is TGTGCCAGCAGTTGGGCTGGGAGCTCCTACAATGAGCAGTTCTTC. Its translation is CASSWAGSSYNEQFF.